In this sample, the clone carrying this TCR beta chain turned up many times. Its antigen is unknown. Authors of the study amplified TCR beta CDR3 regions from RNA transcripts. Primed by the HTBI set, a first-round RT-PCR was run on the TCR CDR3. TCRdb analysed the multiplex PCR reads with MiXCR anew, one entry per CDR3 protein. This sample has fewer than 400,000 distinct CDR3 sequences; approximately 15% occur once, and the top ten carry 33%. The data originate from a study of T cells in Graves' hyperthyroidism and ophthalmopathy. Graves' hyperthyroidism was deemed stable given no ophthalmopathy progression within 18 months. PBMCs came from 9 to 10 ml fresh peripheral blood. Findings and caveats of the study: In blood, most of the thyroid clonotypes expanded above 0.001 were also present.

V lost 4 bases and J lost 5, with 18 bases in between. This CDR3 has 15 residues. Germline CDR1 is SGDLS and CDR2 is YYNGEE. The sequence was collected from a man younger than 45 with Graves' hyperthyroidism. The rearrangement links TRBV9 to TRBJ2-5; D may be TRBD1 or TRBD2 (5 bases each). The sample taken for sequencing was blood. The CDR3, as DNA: TGTGCCAGCAGCCCACGATTGGGACCAGGGGAGACCCAGTACTTC. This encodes CASSPRLGPGETQYF.